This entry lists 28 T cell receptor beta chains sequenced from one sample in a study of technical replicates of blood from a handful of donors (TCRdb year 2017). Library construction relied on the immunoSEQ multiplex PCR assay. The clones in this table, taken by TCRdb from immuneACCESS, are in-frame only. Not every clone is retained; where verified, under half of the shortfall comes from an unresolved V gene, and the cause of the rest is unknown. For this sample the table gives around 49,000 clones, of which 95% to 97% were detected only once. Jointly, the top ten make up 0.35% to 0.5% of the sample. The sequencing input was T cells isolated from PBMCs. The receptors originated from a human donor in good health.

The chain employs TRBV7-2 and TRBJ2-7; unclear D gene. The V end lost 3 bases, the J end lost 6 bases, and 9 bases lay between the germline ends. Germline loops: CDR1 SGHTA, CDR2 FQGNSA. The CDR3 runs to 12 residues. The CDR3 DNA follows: TGTGCCAGCAGCTTTTATAGCTCCGAGCAGTACTTC. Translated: CASSFYSSEQYF.

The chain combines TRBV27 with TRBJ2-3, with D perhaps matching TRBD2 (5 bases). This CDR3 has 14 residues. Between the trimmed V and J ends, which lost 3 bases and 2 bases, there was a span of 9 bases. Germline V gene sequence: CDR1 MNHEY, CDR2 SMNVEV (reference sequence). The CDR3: CASSFLAPTDTQYF. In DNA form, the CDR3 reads TGTGCCAGCAGTTTCCTAGCCCCCACAGATACGCAGTATTTT.

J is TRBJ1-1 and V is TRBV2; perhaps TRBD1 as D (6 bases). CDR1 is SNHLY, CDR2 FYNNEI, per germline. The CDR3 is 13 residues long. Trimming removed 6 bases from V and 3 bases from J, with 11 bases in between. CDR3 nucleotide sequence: TGTGCCAGCAGGACAGGATTGGACACTGAAGCTTTCTTT. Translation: CASRTGLDTEAFF.

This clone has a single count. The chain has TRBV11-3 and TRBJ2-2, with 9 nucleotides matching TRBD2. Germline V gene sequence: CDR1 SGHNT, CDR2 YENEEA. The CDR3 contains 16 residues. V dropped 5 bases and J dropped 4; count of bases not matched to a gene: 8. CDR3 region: CASSARGSGSTGELFF. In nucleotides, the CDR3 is TGTGCCAGCAGCGCCCGGGGTAGCGGGAGCACCGGGGAGCTGTTTTTT.

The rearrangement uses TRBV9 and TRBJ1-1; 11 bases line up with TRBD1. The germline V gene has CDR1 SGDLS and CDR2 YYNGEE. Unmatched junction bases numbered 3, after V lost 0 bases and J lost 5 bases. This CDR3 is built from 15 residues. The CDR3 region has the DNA TGTGCCAGCAGCGTAGTGGGGACAGGGGGGACTGAAGCTTTCTTT. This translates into CASSVVGTGGTEAFF.

CDR3 nucleotide sequence: TGTGCCAGCAGCTTAATCCCGGAGGGCGATGAGCAGTTCTTC. It codes for CASSLIPEGDEQFF. V usage is TRBV7-2 and J usage is TRBJ2-1; possible D gene TRBD2, 6 bases. CDR3 size: 14 residues. Germline V gene sequence: CDR1 SGHTA, CDR2 FQGNSA. Trimming pared 2 bases from V and 8 bases from J, leaving 13 bases between.

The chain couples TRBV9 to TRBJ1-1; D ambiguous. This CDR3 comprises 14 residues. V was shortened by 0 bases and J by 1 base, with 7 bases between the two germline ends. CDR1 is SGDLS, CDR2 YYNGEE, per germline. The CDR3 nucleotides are TGTGCCAGCAGCGTAGACACCAGGAACACTGAAGCTTTCTTT. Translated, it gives CASSVDTRNTEAFF.

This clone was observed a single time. CDR3 coding DNA: TGTGCCACCCTTTCTACTAGGAGCTCTGGAAACACCATATATTTT. Translating gives CATLSTRSSGNTIYF. V and J are TRBV18 and TRBJ1-3; D is uncertain. The CDR3 is made up of 15 amino acids. Germline CDR1 KGHSH, CDR2 LQKENI. The V end was cut by 10 bases, the J end by 0 bases, with 16 bases between.

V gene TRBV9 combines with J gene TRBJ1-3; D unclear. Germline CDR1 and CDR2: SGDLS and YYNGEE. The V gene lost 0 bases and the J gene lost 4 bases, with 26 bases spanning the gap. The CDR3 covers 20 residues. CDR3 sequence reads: CASSVDSEDLLRTPGNTIYF. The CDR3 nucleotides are TGTGCCAGCAGCGTAGATAGCGAAGATCTACTGAGGACCCCGGGAAACACCATATATTTT.

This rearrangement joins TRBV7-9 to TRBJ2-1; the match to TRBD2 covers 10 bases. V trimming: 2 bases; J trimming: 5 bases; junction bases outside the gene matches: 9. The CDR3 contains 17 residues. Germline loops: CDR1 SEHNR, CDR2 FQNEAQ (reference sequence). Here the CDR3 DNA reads TGTGCCAGCAGCTTAATCGGTAGCGGGAGGTTTGACAATGAGCAGTTCTTC. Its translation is CASSLIGSGRFDNEQFF.

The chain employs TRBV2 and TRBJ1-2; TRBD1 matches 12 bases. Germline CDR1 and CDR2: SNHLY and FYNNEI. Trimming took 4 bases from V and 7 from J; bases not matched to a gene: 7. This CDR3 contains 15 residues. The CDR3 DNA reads TGTGCCAGCAGTGTTCCGGGACAGGGGGCGAGTGGCTACACCTTC. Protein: CASSVPGQGASGYTF.

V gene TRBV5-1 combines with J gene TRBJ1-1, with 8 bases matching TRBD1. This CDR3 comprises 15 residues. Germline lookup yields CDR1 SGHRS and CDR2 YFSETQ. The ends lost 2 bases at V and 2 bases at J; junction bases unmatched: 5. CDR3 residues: CASSLPGTGNTEAFF. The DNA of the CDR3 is TGCGCCAGCAGCTTACCCGGGACAGGAAACACTGAAGCTTTCTTT.

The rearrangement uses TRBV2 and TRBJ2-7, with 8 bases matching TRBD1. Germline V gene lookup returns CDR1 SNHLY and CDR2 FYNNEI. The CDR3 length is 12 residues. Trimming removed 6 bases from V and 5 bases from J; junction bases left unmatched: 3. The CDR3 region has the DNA TGTGCCAGCAGCGAGGACAGGGACGAGCAGTACTTC. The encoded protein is CASSEDRDEQYF. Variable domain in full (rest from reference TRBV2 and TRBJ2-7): EPEVTQTPSHQVTQMGQEVILRCVPISNHLYFYWYRQILGQKVEFLVSFYNNEISEKSEIFDDQFSVERPDGSNFTLKIRSTKLEDSAMYFCASSEDRDEQYFGPGTRLTVT.

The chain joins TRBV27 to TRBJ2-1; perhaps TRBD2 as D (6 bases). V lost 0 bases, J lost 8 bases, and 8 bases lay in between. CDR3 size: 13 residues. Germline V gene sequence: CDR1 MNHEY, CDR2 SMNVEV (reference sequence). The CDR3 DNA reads TGTGCCAGCAGTTTATCCGGAGGGTATGAGCAGTTCTTC. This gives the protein CASSLSGGYEQFF.

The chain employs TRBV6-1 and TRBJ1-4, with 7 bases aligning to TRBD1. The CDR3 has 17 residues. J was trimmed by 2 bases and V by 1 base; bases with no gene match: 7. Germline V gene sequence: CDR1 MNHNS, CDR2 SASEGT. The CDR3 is CASSEDRGLSTNEKLFF. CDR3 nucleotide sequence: TGTGCCAGCAGTGAAGACAGGGGATTATCGACTAATGAAAAACTGTTTTTT.

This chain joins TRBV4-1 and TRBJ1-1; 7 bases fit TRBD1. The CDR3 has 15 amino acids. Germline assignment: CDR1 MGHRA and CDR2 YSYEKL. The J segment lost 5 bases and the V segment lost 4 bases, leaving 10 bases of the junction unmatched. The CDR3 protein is CASSPGAGGGTEAFF. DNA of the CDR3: TGCGCCAGCAGCCCAGGGGCAGGGGGAGGAACTGAAGCTTTCTTT.

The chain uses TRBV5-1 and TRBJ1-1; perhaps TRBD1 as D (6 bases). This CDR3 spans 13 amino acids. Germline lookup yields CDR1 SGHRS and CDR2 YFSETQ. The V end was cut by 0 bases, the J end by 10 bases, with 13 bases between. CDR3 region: CASSLGTVWGAFF. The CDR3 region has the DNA TGCGCCAGCAGCTTGGGGACAGTATGGGGAGCTTTCTTT.

In DNA, the CDR3 is TGTGCCAGCAGTCTCTACGAGCAGTACTTC. This sequence encodes CASSLYEQYF. This chain links TRBV28 with TRBJ2-7; D gene ambiguous. In germline, CDR1 is MDHEN, CDR2 SYDVKM. This CDR3 contains 10 residues. V was clipped by 5 bases and J by 3 bases, with 2 bases between them.

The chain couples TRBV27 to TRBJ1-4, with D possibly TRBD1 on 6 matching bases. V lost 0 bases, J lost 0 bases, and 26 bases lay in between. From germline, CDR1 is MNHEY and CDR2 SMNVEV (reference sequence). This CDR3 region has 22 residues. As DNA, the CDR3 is TGTGCCAGCAGTTTATCCATCATTCCTTCGAGAGAAGACAGGCCAACTAATGAAAAACTGTTTTTT. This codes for CASSLSIIPSREDRPTNEKLFF.

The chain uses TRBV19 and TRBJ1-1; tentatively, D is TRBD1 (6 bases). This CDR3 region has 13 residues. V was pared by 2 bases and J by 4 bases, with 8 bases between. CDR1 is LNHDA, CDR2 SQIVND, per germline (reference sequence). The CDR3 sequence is CASSIQGSTEAFF. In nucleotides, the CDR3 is TGTGCCAGTAGTATACAGGGGTCCACTGAAGCTTTCTTT.

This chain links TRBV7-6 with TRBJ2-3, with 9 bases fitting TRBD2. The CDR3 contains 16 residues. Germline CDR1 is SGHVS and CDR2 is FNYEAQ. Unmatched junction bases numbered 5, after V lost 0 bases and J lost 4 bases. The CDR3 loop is CASSLAVAGVSDTQYF. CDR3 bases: TGTGCCAGCAGCTTAGCGGTAGCGGGAGTTTCAGATACGCAGTATTTT.

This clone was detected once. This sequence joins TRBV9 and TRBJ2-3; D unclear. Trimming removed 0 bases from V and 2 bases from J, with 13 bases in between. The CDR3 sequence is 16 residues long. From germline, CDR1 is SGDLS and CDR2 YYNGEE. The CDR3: CASSVGAGTFTDTQYF. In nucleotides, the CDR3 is TGTGCCAGCAGCGTAGGGGCCGGTACCTTCACAGATACGCAGTATTTT.

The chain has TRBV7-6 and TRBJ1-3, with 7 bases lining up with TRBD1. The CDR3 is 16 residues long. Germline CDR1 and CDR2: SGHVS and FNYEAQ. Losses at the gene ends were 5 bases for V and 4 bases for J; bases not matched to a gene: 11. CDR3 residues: CASSPSPGQKGNTIYF. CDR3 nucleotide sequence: TGTGCCAGCAGCCCTAGTCCGGGACAGAAGGGAAACACCATATATTTT.

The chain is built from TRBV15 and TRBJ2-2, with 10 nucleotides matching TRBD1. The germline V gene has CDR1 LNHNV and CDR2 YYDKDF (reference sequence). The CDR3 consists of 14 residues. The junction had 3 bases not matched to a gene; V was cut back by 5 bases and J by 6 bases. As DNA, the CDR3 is TGTGCCACCAGCCCTGGACAGGGGGCCGGGGAGCTGTTTTTT. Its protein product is CATSPGQGAGELFF.

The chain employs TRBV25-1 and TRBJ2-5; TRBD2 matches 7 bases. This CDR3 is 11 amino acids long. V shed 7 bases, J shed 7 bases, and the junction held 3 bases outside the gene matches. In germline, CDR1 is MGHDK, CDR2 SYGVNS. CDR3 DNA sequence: TGTGCCAGCAATGGGGAGGGGACCCAGTACTTC. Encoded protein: CASNGEGTQYF. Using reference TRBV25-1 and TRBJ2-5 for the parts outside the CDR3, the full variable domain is EADIYQTPRYLVIGTGKKITLECSQTMGHDKMYWYQQDPGMELHLIHYSYGVNSTEKGDLSSESTVSRIRTEHFPLTLESARPSHTSQYLCASNGEGTQYFGPGTRLLVL.

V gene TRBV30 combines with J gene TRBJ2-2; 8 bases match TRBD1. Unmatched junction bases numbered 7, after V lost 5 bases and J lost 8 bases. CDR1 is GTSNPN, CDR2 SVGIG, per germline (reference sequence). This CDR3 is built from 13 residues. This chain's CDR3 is CAWWRTGLGELFF. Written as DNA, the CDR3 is TGTGCCTGGTGGAGGACAGGGCTTGGGGAGCTGTTTTTT.

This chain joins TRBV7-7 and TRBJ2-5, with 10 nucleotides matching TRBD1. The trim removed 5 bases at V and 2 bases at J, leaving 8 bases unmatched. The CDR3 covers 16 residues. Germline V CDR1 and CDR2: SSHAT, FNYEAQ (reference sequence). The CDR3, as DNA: TGTGCCAGCAGCAGCCGGGACAGGGGTAAACAAGAGACCCAGTACTTC. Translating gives CASSSRDRGKQETQYF. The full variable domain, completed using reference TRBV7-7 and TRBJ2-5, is GAGVSQSPRYKVTKRGQDVTLRCDPISSHATLYWYQQALGQGPEFLTYFNYEAQPDKSGLPSDRFSAERPEGSISTLTIQRTEQRDSAMYRCASSSRDRGKQETQYFGPGTRLLVL.

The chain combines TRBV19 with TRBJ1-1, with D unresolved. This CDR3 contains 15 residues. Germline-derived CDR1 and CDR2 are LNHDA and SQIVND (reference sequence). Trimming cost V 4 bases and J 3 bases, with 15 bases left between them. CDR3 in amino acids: CASSSLATRDTEAFF. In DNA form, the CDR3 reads TGTGCCAGTAGTAGCCTTGCGACTCGGGACACTGAAGCTTTCTTT.